This is a list of T cell receptor beta chains from one sample in a study of T-cell memory formation after mild COVID-19. From the 5' RACE reads, TCRdb called clonotypes with MiXCR, one entry per CDR3 protein. Found here are over 300,000 distinct CDR3 sequences, approximately 22% of them singletons; the top ten hold over 20%. The specimen was PBMCs or a T cell subset sorted from them (not recorded which). These receptors all come from a man aged 18 to 35 who had mild COVID-19 (a few samples of this study predate the infection). Cell type and time point are not known. Each CDR3 is given with its conserved first and last residue. Each record gives: J gene, clone size, D gene, V gene, CDR3 DNA, CDR3 protein. A D gene is named only where the DNA matches it firmly. Where a row states a size, it is once, few, many or the class of an expanded clone; other rows omit it.

j_gene: TRBJ2-5; abundance: .; d_gene: .; v_gene: TRBV6-5; CDR3nt: TGTGCCAGCAGTTACTCCAGGCAAGAGACCCAGTACTTC; CDR3aa: CASSYSRQETQYF
j_gene: TRBJ1-5; abundance: few; d_gene: TRBD1; v_gene: TRBV20-1; CDR3nt: TGCAGTGCACAGGGGGTAAGCAATCAGCCCCAGCATTTT; CDR3aa: CSAQGVSNQPQHF
j_gene: TRBJ1-3; abundance: few; d_gene: .; v_gene: TRBV5-1; CDR3nt: TGCGCCAGCAGCCCCGGGGGGAGATCTGGAAACACCATATATTTT; CDR3aa: CASSPGGRSGNTIYF
j_gene: TRBJ2-1; abundance: .; d_gene: .; v_gene: TRBV4-3; CDR3nt: TGCGCCAGCAGCGGACGGGGTCTCCTTCTCCCGGTCTTC; CDR3aa: CASSGRGLLLPVF
j_gene: TRBJ2-5; abundance: .; d_gene: .; v_gene: TRBV5-1; CDR3nt: TGCGCCAGCAGCTTGGCGGTAGGCGACCAGTACTTC; CDR3aa: CASSLAVGDQYF
j_gene: TRBJ2-2; abundance: .; d_gene: .; v_gene: TRBV7-3; CDR3nt: TGTGCCAGCAGCTTGTCTGGGGCAGGGTACACCGGGGAGCTGTTTTTT; CDR3aa: CASSLSGAGYTGELFF
j_gene: TRBJ1-1; abundance: few; d_gene: .; v_gene: TRBV5-1; CDR3nt: TGCGCCAGCACATTCAGCCCGGGGGGGAGTACTGAAGCTTTCTTT; CDR3aa: CASTFSPGGSTEAFF
j_gene: TRBJ2-5; abundance: few; d_gene: TRBD1; v_gene: TRBV6-5; CDR3nt: TGTGCCAGCAGGTCGGGACAGGTAGAGACCCAGTACTTC; CDR3aa: CASRSGQVETQYF
j_gene: TRBJ2-7; abundance: few; d_gene: .; v_gene: TRBV5-1; CDR3nt: TGCGCCAGCAGCCGAGAGGGACAATCCTACGAGCAGTACTTC; CDR3aa: CASSREGQSYEQYF
j_gene: TRBJ1-5; abundance: few; d_gene: .; v_gene: TRBV7-6; CDR3nt: TGTGCCAGCAGCCCCAGACAGGACGCGCGACCCCAGCATTTT; CDR3aa: CASSPRQDARPQHF
j_gene: TRBJ2-3; abundance: few; d_gene: TRBD1; v_gene: TRBV13; CDR3nt: TGTGCCAGCAGTTCCCGGGACAGGGAGGTTTTCAGGGTTCCAGATACGCAGTATTTT; CDR3aa: CASSSRDREVFRVPDTQYF
j_gene: TRBJ1-1; abundance: few; d_gene: .; v_gene: TRBV5-4; CDR3nt: TGTGCCAGCAGCTTGGGAGGGGGGCTTGAAGCTTTCTTT; CDR3aa: CASSLGGGLEAFF
j_gene: TRBJ2-1; abundance: .; d_gene: TRBD2; v_gene: TRBV7-9; CDR3nt: TGTGCCAGCAGCTTAGCCCGGGGGGGAATGAACTCCTACAATGAGCAGTTCTTC; CDR3aa: CASSLARGGMNSYNEQFF
j_gene: TRBJ2-7; abundance: few; d_gene: .; v_gene: TRBV4-3; CDR3nt: TGCGCCAGCAGCCGAGAGACAGGTCTCTACGAGCAGTACTTC; CDR3aa: CASSRETGLYEQYF
j_gene: TRBJ2-5; abundance: .; d_gene: .; v_gene: TRBV12-3/TRBV12-4; CDR3nt: TGTGCCTGCTGCGAACGGGGAAAACAGACGCAGTACTTC; CDR3aa: CACCERGKQTQYF
j_gene: TRBJ2-3; abundance: .; d_gene: .; v_gene: TRBV20-1; CDR3nt: TGCAGTGCTAGAGATTGGACAGTTAGCACAGATACGCAGTATTTT; CDR3aa: CSARDWTVSTDTQYF
j_gene: TRBJ1-2; abundance: .; d_gene: TRBD1; v_gene: TRBV28; CDR3nt: TGTGCCAGCAGTGCCGCTACTCAGACAGGGATCAACTATGGCTACACCTTC; CDR3aa: CASSAATQTGINYGYTF
j_gene: TRBJ2-1; abundance: .; d_gene: TRBD2; v_gene: TRBV7-6; CDR3nt: TGTGCCAGCAGCTCGTTGACTAGCCCCGTTGTGGACAATGAGCAGTTCTTC; CDR3aa: CASSSLTSPVVDNEQFF
j_gene: TRBJ1-4; abundance: few; d_gene: .; v_gene: TRBV12-3/TRBV12-4; CDR3nt: TGTGCCAGCACAGAGCCAGGACATAATGAAAAACTGTTTTTT; CDR3aa: CASTEPGHNEKLFF
j_gene: TRBJ1-1; abundance: few; d_gene: TRBD1; v_gene: TRBV7-9; CDR3nt: TGTGCCAGCGGGACAGGGGAAATTGAAGCTTTCTTT; CDR3aa: CASGTGEIEAFF
j_gene: TRBJ2-2; abundance: .; d_gene: .; v_gene: TRBV6-5; CDR3nt: TGTGCCAGCAGTTACTGGGTAGCCACGGCGGGGGAGCTGTTTTTT; CDR3aa: CASSYWVATAGELFF
j_gene: TRBJ1-6; abundance: .; d_gene: TRBD1; v_gene: TRBV9; CDR3nt: TGTGCCAGCAGCGCTTCTGAGACAGGGGTTTCGGCCCTCCACTTT; CDR3aa: CASSASETGVSALHF
j_gene: TRBJ1-1; abundance: .; d_gene: .; v_gene: TRBV27; CDR3nt: TGTGCCAGCAGTTTAAATTTCGGGGTGGGAGAAGCTTTCTTT; CDR3aa: CASSLNFGVGEAFF
j_gene: TRBJ2-5; abundance: .; d_gene: .; v_gene: TRBV4-3; CDR3nt: TGCGCCAGCAGCCAAGATTGGAATTTAGGGGGAGAGACCCAGTACTTC; CDR3aa: CASSQDWNLGGETQYF
j_gene: TRBJ2-1; abundance: .; d_gene: TRBD2; v_gene: TRBV6-5; CDR3nt: TGTGCCAGCAGTACTAGCGGGGGGGCCGGGGAGCAGTTCTTC; CDR3aa: CASSTSGGAGEQFF
j_gene: TRBJ1-2; abundance: few; d_gene: .; v_gene: TRBV7-2; CDR3nt: TGTGCCAGCAGCTTACTCGGAGTGACGGGGGGATTCGGCTACACCTTC; CDR3aa: CASSLLGVTGGFGYTF
j_gene: TRBJ1-1; abundance: .; d_gene: TRBD1; v_gene: TRBV5-1; CDR3nt: TGCGCCAGCAGCGGCCAGGGGGCGGCGACTGAAGCTTTCTTT; CDR3aa: CASSGQGAATEAFF